This TCR beta chain was sequenced in a study of OX40 agonist ivuxolimab in advanced cancers. Looking at the study overall: Patients received the agonistic anti-OX40 (CD134) antibody ivuxolimab. Those enrolled were approximately 87% male, with a mean age of roughly 60 years and ages from roughly 20 to 90. Ivuxolimab was delivered to patients intravenously every 2 weeks at doses spanning 0.01 to 10 mg/kg.

About this clone itself: The antigen is undetermined.

Sequenced by immunoSEQ multiplex PCR; TCRdb stores in-frame clones only, minus some. The table shows roughly 20,000 clones, with around 81% occurring only once. Whole-study results and caveats: Among the nonresponders, some also had low normalized T-cell clonal expansion.

The V end was cut by 1 base, the J end by 6 bases, with 10 bases between. Looked up from germline, CDR1 is SGHTA and CDR2 is FQGNSA. The CDR3 is 14 residues long. Sequences were derived from CD4+ or CD8+ T cells sorted from blood, sampled in a trial of the OX40 agonist ivuxolimab. The chain couples TRBV7-2 to TRBJ1-5; D uncertain. This clonotype originated in an adult with an advanced solid tumor such as melanoma, head and neck, liver or kidney cancer. The CDR3 bases are TGTGCCAGCAGCTTAGTGCAGCTTGGTCAGCCCCAGCATTTT. It specifies CASSLVQLGQPQHF.